Listed below are T cell receptor beta chains from one sample, sequenced in a study of cytomegalovirus exposure and HLA in healthy donors. Measured with immunoSEQ multiplex PCR; TCRdb has only the in-frame clones, and not every one. This table has fewer than 150,000 clones, 78% appearing once. Sequencing input: PBMCs. The receptors stem from a woman in her 40s in good health and CMV-seropositive. CDR3s include the opening cysteine and the closing phenylalanine or tryptophan. A D gene is named only where the DNA matches it firmly. Expanded clones get a size class; other rows say once, few or many, or leave the size out.

d_call j_call clone_size v_call cdr3_aa cdr3_nt
NA TRBJ2-7 few TRBV4-2 CASSLYRDTPNEQYF TGTGCCAGCAGCTTATATCGGGACACCCCAAACGAGCAGTACTTC
NA TRBJ2-5 NA TRBV7-2 CASRNRDSKETQYF TGTGCCAGCAGAAACCGGGACTCCAAAGAGACCCAGTACTTC
NA TRBJ2-5 NA TRBV11-2 CASSPRYQETQYF TGTGCCAGCAGCCCACGGTACCAAGAGACCCAGTACTTC
TRBD1 TRBJ1-3 few TRBV5-1 CASSLEGTGPYSGNTIYF TGCGCCAGCAGCTTGGAGGGGACAGGGCCCTACTCTGGAAACACCATATATTTT
TRBD1 TRBJ2-7 NA TRBV6-5 CASSSGTVEQYF TGTGCCAGCAGCTCCGGGACAGTCGAGCAGTACTTC
NA TRBJ2-7 once TRBV6-1 CASSEGISGPYEQYF TGTGCCAGCAGCGAAGGGATCAGCGGACCCTACGAGCAGTACTTC
NA TRBJ1-3 NA TRBV11-3 CATAPGRSGNTIYF TGTGCCACCGCCCCCGGGAGATCTGGAAACACCATATATTTT
NA TRBJ2-7 few TRBV7-8 CASSPHGGRWTSGPSYEQYF TGTGCCAGCAGCCCCCACGGGGGCCGATGGACTAGTGGGCCCTCCTACGAGCAGTACTTC
NA TRBJ1-2 NA TRBV7-9 CASSLGYSYGYTF TGTGCCAGCAGCTTAGGATACAGTTATGGCTACACCTTC
TRBD2 TRBJ2-7 NA TRBV5-4 CASSLLLAGDEQYF TGTGCCAGCAGCTTGTTACTAGCGGGAGACGAGCAGTACTTC
NA TRBJ1-2 NA TRBV19 CASSPKTGNGYTF TGTGCCAGTAGTCCCAAAACAGGGAATGGCTACACCTTC
TRBD2 TRBJ2-3 NA TRBV9 CASSVTSGYTQYF TGTGCCAGCAGCGTCACTAGCGGTTATACGCAGTATTTT
NA TRBJ2-5 NA TRBV9 CASSVGAVGAETQYF TGTGCCAGCAGCGTAGGAGCCGTAGGGGCGGAGACCCAGTACTTC
NA TRBJ1-1 NA TRBV30 CAWSLPDREAFF TGTGCCTGGAGTCTTCCAGACAGGGAAGCTTTCTTT
TRBD1 TRBJ2-7 NA TRBV2 CASSNPGQGNEQYF TGTGCCAGCAGCAACCCGGGACAGGGAAACGAGCAGTACTTC
TRBD2 TRBJ2-1 NA TRBV5-1 CASSPESGTSYSYNEQFF TGCGCCAGCAGCCCGGAATCCGGGACTAGCTACTCCTACAATGAGCAGTTCTTC
NA TRBJ1-1 NA TRBV2 CASSAASHTEAFF TGCGCCAGCAGTGCCGCCAGTCACACTGAAGCTTTCTTT
NA TRBJ2-5 few TRBV19 CASSSRDETQYF TGTGCCAGTAGTAGCCGGGATGAGACCCAGTACTTC
TRBD1 TRBJ2-7 once TRBV5-6 CASSFGDRVSEQYF TGTGCCAGCAGCTTTGGTGACAGGGTTTCCGAGCAGTACTTC
NA TRBJ1-3 NA TRBV23-1 CASSQTVYSGNTIYF TGCGCCAGCAGTCAAACAGTCTACTCTGGAAACACCATATATTTT
TRBD1 TRBJ1-1 NA TRBV5-1 CASSLDGQVYTEAFF TGCGCCAGCAGCCTGGACGGACAGGTATACACTGAAGCTTTCTTT
TRBD2 TRBJ2-5 NA TRBV19 CASSIKLAGKETQYF TGTGCCAGTAGTATTAAGCTAGCGGGAAAGGAGACCCAGTACTTC
NA TRBJ2-7 NA TRBV7-2 CASSPRRTGSSYEQYF TGTGCCAGCAGCCCCCGGCGTACGGGGAGCTCCTACGAGCAGTACTTC
NA TRBJ2-3 NA TRBV28 CASSSPPGSTDTQYF TGTGCCAGCAGTTCCCCCCCAGGTAGCACAGATACGCAGTATTTT
NA TRBJ2-6 NA TRBV7-8 CASSLVRGGGANVLTF TGTGCCAGCAGCTTAGTAAGGGGGGGAGGGGCCAACGTCCTGACTTTC
TRBD1 TRBJ2-3 NA TRBV29-1 CSVQDRDLGTQYF TGCAGCGTCCAGGACAGGGACTTAGGTACGCAGTATTTT
TRBD1 TRBJ2-7 once TRBV18 CASSPGQDYEQYF TGTGCCAGCTCACCGGGACAGGACTACGAGCAGTACTTC
TRBD2 TRBJ2-3 NA TRBV15 CATSRDGAGYTDTQYF TGTGCCACCAGCAGAGATGGAGCGGGGTACACAGATACGCAGTATTTT
TRBD2 TRBJ2-7 NA TRBV7-3 CASSLTRALAGDEQYF TGTGCCAGCAGCTTAACGAGGGCACTAGCGGGAGATGAGCAGTACTTC
NA TRBJ1-5 few TRBV6-4 CASSDGFTDSNQPQHF TGTGCCAGCAGTGACGGGTTCACAGATAGCAATCAGCCCCAGCATTTT
TRBD1 TRBJ2-5 NA TRBV19 CASIGLGTGGSETQYF TGTGCCAGTATTGGTCTTGGGACAGGGGGTTCCGAGACCCAGTACTTC
TRBD1 TRBJ2-7 NA TRBV2 CASTTGLYEQYF TGTGCCAGCACGACAGGGTTATACGAGCAGTACTTC
NA TRBJ1-5 few TRBV6-1 CASSEGPRGNQPQHF TGTGCCAGCAGTGAAGGTCCCCGGGGCAATCAGCCCCAGCATTTT
TRBD1 TRBJ1-2 few TRBV6-5 CASSYLGTGEIGYTF TGTGCCAGCAGTTACTTAGGGACAGGGGAAATTGGCTACACCTTC
NA TRBJ2-3 NA TRBV11-2 CASSSPRRADTQYF TGTGCCAGCAGCTCCCCCCGGCGGGCAGATACGCAGTATTTT
NA TRBJ2-4 NA TRBV7-8 CASSLGSGATRNIQYF TGTGCCAGCAGCTTAGGGTCAGGGGCTACGAGAAACATTCAGTACTTC
NA TRBJ2-3 NA TRBV6-5 CASSSRDTQYF TGTGCCAGCAGTTCCCGAGATACGCAGTATTTT
TRBD1 TRBJ1-4 NA TRBV5-6 CASTMTGSDEKLFF TGTGCCAGCACCATGACAGGGTCGGATGAAAAACTGTTTTTT
NA TRBJ1-2 NA TRBV16 CASSLRSSGGYTF TGTGCCAGCAGCCTAAGGAGCAGCGGGGGCTACACCTTC
NA TRBJ2-1 once TRBV4-2 CASSQDRLYPYNEQFF TGTGCCAGCAGCCAAGATCGTCTATACCCCTACAATGAGCAGTTCTTC
NA TRBJ2-5 NA TRBV11-2 CASSQLREGTQYF TGTGCCAGCAGCCAGTTGCGGGAAGGGACCCAGTACTTC
NA TRBJ2-6 NA TRBV19 CASSIRRSGANVLTF TGTGCCAGTAGTATCAGGAGGTCTGGGGCCAACGTCCTGACTTTC
TRBD1 TRBJ2-5 NA TRBV2 CASSPTGGQETQYF TGTGCCAGCAGTCCCACAGGGGGCCAAGAGACCCAGTACTTC
TRBD1 TRBJ2-2 NA TRBV7-9 CASSLRGTGFPGELFF TGTGCCAGCAGCCTAAGAGGGACAGGGTTTCCCGGGGAGCTGTTTTTT
NA TRBJ1-4 NA TRBV6-1 CASSEQGLKLFF TGTGCCAGCAGTGAACAGGGATTAAAACTGTTTTTT
NA TRBJ2-1 NA TRBV7-9 CASSLRSGFGYNEQFF TGTGCCAGCAGCCTCCGGAGTGGGTTCGGGTACAATGAGCAGTTCTTC